This is a list of T cell receptor beta chains from one sample in a study of blood T cells in healthy people across ages. MiXCR, run by TCRdb on the 5' RACE reads, gives a single entry per CDR3 protein. The data show 1.6 million or so distinct CDR3 sequences, roughly a third seen once. Input material: blood. These receptors were collected from a woman aged 25 to 39 in good health. The CDR3 runs from the conserved cysteine through the conserved F or W. The D gene is left open where the match is weak. Clone size is not always given. Where it is, it says once, few, many or a class for expanded clones.

>few|TRBJ2-3|.|TRBV20-1
CSATGPRGADTQYF
TGCAGTGCTACTGGCCCTCGGGGAGCAGATACGCAGTATTTT
>many|TRBJ2-1|.|TRBV6-1
CASTPLGVRAYNEQFF
TGTGCCAGCACGCCCCTAGGGGTGAGAGCGTACAATGAGCAGTTCTTC
>few|TRBJ1-1|.|TRBV3-1
CASSQDPGEHTEAFF
TGTGCCAGCAGCCAAGATCCAGGGGAGCACACTGAAGCTTTCTTT
>.|TRBJ2-1|.|TRBV18
CASSPNRVGDEQFF
TGTGCCAGCTCACCAAACAGGGTCGGGGATGAGCAGTTCTTC
>.|TRBJ2-6|.|TRBV20-1
CSASGRAGANVLTF
TGCAGTGCTAGTGGCAGGGCTGGGGCCAACGTCCTGACTTTC
>few|TRBJ2-7|.|TRBV28
CASSLSLDSPDELGYEQYF
TGTGCCAGCAGTTTATCCCTGGACAGCCCGGACGAACTGGGGTACGAGCAGTACTTC
>few|TRBJ2-7|TRBD1|TRBV6-1
CASGDQQGIWLEQYF
TGTGCCAGCGGGGACCAACAGGGGATTTGGCTCGAGCAGTACTTC
>.|TRBJ1-2|.|TRBV20-1
CSARPGTEYGYTF
TGCAGTGCTAGACCTGGGACGGAGTATGGCTACACCTTC
>few|TRBJ2-7|.|TRBV15
CATSTHRGGEQYF
TGTGCCACCAGCACCCATCGTGGAGGCGAGCAGTACTTC
>.|TRBJ2-5|TRBD1|TRBV7-7
CASSATGHQETQYF
TGTGCCAGCAGCGCGACAGGGCATCAAGAGACCCAGTACTTC
>few|TRBJ2-1|.|TRBV24-1
CATSDLKNEQFF
TGTGCCACCAGTGATTTAAAGAATGAGCAGTTCTTC
>few|TRBJ1-1|.|TRBV21-1
CASSKRTGDAEAFF
TGTGCCAGCAGCAAAAGGACAGGGGACGCTGAAGCTTTCTTT
>few|TRBJ2-5|TRBD1|TRBV2
CASLLGPGQPEETQYF
TGTGCCAGCCTCCTGGGACCGGGACAGCCGGAAGAGACCCAGTACTTC
>few|TRBJ2-5|TRBD2|TRBV5-1
CASSLLAGGQGTQYF
TGCGCCAGCAGCTTGCTAGCGGGGGGGCAAGGGACCCAGTACTTC
>once|TRBJ1-5|.|TRBV12-3/TRBV12-4
CASSLTDFSNQPQHF
TGTGCCAGCAGTTTAACTGATTTTAGCAATCAGCCCCAGCATTTT
>few|TRBJ2-7|.|TRBV15
CATSRGGEFAHEQYF
TGTGCCACCAGCAGAGGAGGGGAATTCGCCCACGAGCAGTACTTC
>.|TRBJ2-7|.|TRBV5-6
CASSLEDGKQYF
TGTGCCAGCAGCTTGGAGGACGGGAAGCAGTACTTC
>few|TRBJ2-1|.|TRBV4-1
CASSQESSGPYNEQFF
TGCGCCAGCAGCCAAGAATCCAGCGGGCCTTACAATGAGCAGTTCTTC
>.|TRBJ1-1|.|TRBV27
CASSFPGAMRAFF
TGTGCCAGCAGTTTCCCAGGAGCTATGAGGGCTTTCTTT
>.|TRBJ2-5|.|TRBV6-2/TRBV6-3
CASSYGGPETQYF
TGTGCCAGCAGTTACGGGGGGCCAGAGACCCAGTACTTC
>.|TRBJ2-7|.|TRBV6-5
CASSYPDRPYEQYF
TGTGCCAGCAGTTACCCCGACAGGCCCTACGAGCAGTACTTC
>.|TRBJ1-2|.|TRBV5-4
CASSLDRINYGYTF
TGTGCCAGCAGCTTAGACAGGATTAACTATGGCTACACCTTC
>few|TRBJ1-4|.|TRBV12-3/TRBV12-4
CASSPGVVGEKLFF
TGTGCCAGCAGTCCGGGGGTTGTAGGTGAAAAACTGTTTTTT
>many|TRBJ2-7|.|TRBV12-3/TRBV12-4
CASSLGHPYEQYF
TGTGCCAGCAGTTTGGGACATCCCTACGAGCAGTACTTC
>few|TRBJ1-1|.|TRBV11-2
CASMSLFEAFF
TGTGCCAGTATGTCACTCTTTGAAGCTTTCTTT
>.|TRBJ2-2|.|TRBV9
CASSLSPSDAGELFF
TGTGCCAGCAGCCTGTCTCCAAGCGACGCCGGGGAGCTGTTTTTT
>few|TRBJ2-3|TRBD2|TRBV7-6
CASSLGIGTSGSDTQYF
TGTGCCAGCAGCTTAGGGATCGGGACTAGCGGGTCAGATACGCAGTATTTT
>few|TRBJ2-3|TRBD2|TRBV20-1
CSARDLTSGTLTDTQYF
TGCAGTGCTAGAGATCTGACTAGCGGGACTCTCACAGATACGCAGTATTTT
>.|TRBJ2-2|.|TRBV6-5
CASTGELGELFF
TGTGCCAGCACTGGCGAATTAGGGGAGCTGTTTTTT
>many|TRBJ2-5|.|TRBV29-1
CSVQSPHQETQYF
TGCAGCGTTCAATCCCCCCACCAAGAGACCCAGTACTTC
>few|TRBJ1-5|.|TRBV2
CASGLTGRQPQHF
TGTGCCAGCGGCCTGACCGGCAGGCAGCCCCAGCATTTT
>.|TRBJ2-7|.|TRBV6-1
CASSEDRAAYNEQYF
TGTGCCAGCAGTGAAGATAGGGCTGCCTACAATGAGCAGTACTTC
>.|TRBJ2-3|.|TRBV9
CASSDDVLSTDTQYF
TGTGCCAGCAGCGACGATGTCCTGAGCACAGATACGCAGTATTTT
>few|TRBJ2-1|TRBD2|TRBV7-9
CASGKGTGGLGFNEQFF
TGTGCCAGCGGCAAGGGGACCGGGGGACTAGGCTTCAATGAGCAGTTCTTC
>.|TRBJ2-7|.|TRBV7-9
CASSLDLGTYEQYF
TGTGCCAGCAGCTTGGATTTGGGAACCTACGAGCAGTACTTC
>once|TRBJ2-1|TRBD2|TRBV12-3/TRBV12-4
CASSYRLAGGSDEQFF
TGTGCCAGCAGTTATCGACTAGCGGGAGGGTCGGATGAGCAGTTCTTC
>.|TRBJ2-5|TRBD2|TRBV7-2
CASSRVLAGETQYF
TGTGCCAGCAGCCGCGTCCTAGCGGGAGAGACCCAGTACTTC
>.|TRBJ2-7|.|TRBV27
CAGSSGDGLLGEQYF
TGTGCCGGCAGTTCGGGGGACGGACTTTTGGGGGAGCAGTACTTC
>many|TRBJ2-1|.|TRBV20-1
CSARDLGAAGDEQFF
TGCAGTGCTAGAGACCTCGGGGCTGCCGGCGATGAGCAGTTCTTC
>.|TRBJ2-5|.|TRBV24-1
CATSDLGGTPDQETQYF
TGTGCCACCAGTGATTTGGGCGGGACCCCTGACCAAGAGACCCAGTACTTC
>many|TRBJ1-1|TRBD1|TRBV10-3
CAIRTGGTEAFF
TGTGCCATCAGGACAGGGGGAACTGAAGCTTTCTTT
>.|TRBJ1-5|.|TRBV30
CAWSGRGGMGPQHF
TGTGCCTGGAGCGGACGTGGGGGAATGGGGCCCCAGCATTTT
>.|TRBJ2-5|.|TRBV30
CAWTGSSREAQYF
TGTGCCTGGACTGGGTCCTCTAGGGAGGCCCAGTACTTC
>few|TRBJ2-3|TRBD1|TRBV27
CASSLDRVVDTQYF
TGTGCCAGCAGTTTAGACAGGGTAGTAGATACGCAGTATTTT
>.|TRBJ2-2|TRBD1|TRBV9
CASSAEGQGRVTGELFF
TGTGCCAGCAGCGCGGAGGGACAGGGCCGGGTAACCGGGGAGCTGTTTTTT
>.|TRBJ2-7|TRBD2|TRBV5-1
CASSLRPGLAGNSEQYF
TGCGCCAGCAGCTTGCGCCCAGGACTAGCGGGTAATTCCGAGCAGTACTTC
>many|TRBJ2-7|TRBD1|TRBV6-1
CASSDPGQGIYEQYF
TGTGCCAGCAGTGATCCGGGACAGGGTATCTACGAGCAGTACTTC
>.|TRBJ2-6|TRBD1|TRBV20-1
CSARTGGFSGANVLTF
TGCAGTGCCCGGACAGGGGGCTTCTCTGGGGCCAACGTCCTGACTTTC
>.|TRBJ2-2|.|TRBV28
CASSLSGRTPGELFF
TGTGCCAGCAGTTTGTCCGGGCGGACACCCGGGGAGCTGTTTTTT
>.|TRBJ1-2|.|TRBV29-1
CSALWGGHYGYTF
TGCAGCGCCCTTTGGGGGGGACACTATGGCTACACCTTC
>.|TRBJ2-7|.|TRBV6-2/TRBV6-3
CASSFPSTAPGLTYEQYF
TGTGCCAGCAGTTTCCCCTCAACGGCACCGGGACTGACCTACGAGCAGTACTTC
>.|TRBJ2-2|TRBD2|TRBV5-1
CASNIAGYTGELFF
TGCGCCAGCAATATAGCGGGGTACACCGGGGAGCTGTTTTTT
>few|TRBJ1-2|.|TRBV6-1
CASSGSSLRGMGYTF
TGTGCCAGCAGTGGCAGTTCATTGAGGGGGATGGGCTACACCTTC
>few|TRBJ2-7|TRBD1|TRBV19
CASSTSDRGDEQYF
TGTGCCAGTAGTACCTCGGACAGGGGCGACGAGCAGTACTTC